Below are 30 T cell receptor beta chains sequenced from a single sample in a study of control samples from healthy donors and cancer patients. TCRdb's copy holds only in-frame clones and misses some; the assay was immunoSEQ multiplex PCR. The table lists 130,000 to 150,000 clones, 80% to 90% of them singletons, with approximately 9.4% in the top ten. The sequenced sample was blood. The source is a woman in her twenties or thirties in good health.

The V call is TRBV6-4, the J call TRBJ1-2; TRBD1 might be the D (6 bases). This CDR3 region has 17 residues. Between the trimmed V and J ends, which lost 4 bases and 2 bases, there was a span of 20 bases. The germline gives CDR1 MRHNA, CDR2 SNTAGT. CDR3 bases: TGTGCCAGCAGTGCGGGGGGATTTGACAGGCAAAACTATGGCTACACCTTC. Amino acids: CASSAGGFDRQNYGYTF.

The V and J genes are TRBV28 and TRBJ1-5; D not resolved. With 8 bases removed from V and 1 base from J, the gap between germline ends came to 15 bases. Per the germline V gene, CDR1 is MDHEN and CDR2 is SYDVKM. The CDR3 is made up of 15 amino acids. CDR3 loop: CASVWGGGSNQPQHF. In DNA form, the CDR3 reads TGTGCCAGCGTCTGGGGAGGTGGAAGCAATCAGCCCCAGCATTTT.

This chain links TRBV5-1 with TRBJ2-7; 7 bases agree with TRBD1. This CDR3 region has 15 residues. V shed 4 bases, J shed 0 bases, and the junction held 7 bases outside the gene matches. From germline, CDR1 is SGHRS and CDR2 YFSETQ. This chain's CDR3 is CASSPRQGSSYEQYF. CDR3 sequence (DNA): TGCGCCAGCAGCCCCCGACAGGGAAGCTCCTACGAGCAGTACTTC.

The chain combines TRBV18 with TRBJ2-3; D gene ambiguous. Germline V CDR1 and CDR2: KGHSH, LQKENI. The V and J ends lost 4 bases and 6 bases respectively, with 5 bases between them. The CDR3 runs 11 residues. The CDR3 reads CASSLMDTQYF. The DNA for the CDR3 is TGTGCCAGCTCACTCATGGATACGCAGTATTTT.

In this sample, this clone turned up a few times. This chain joins TRBV30 and TRBJ1-2; D possibly corresponds to TRBD1 (5 bases). The CDR3 consists of 13 residues. Per germline, CDR1 GTSNPN and CDR2 SVGIG (reference sequence). Between the trimmed V and J ends, which lost 2 bases and 3 bases, there was a span of 10 bases. The CDR3 DNA sequence: TGTGCCTGGAGTTCGGGGGGTCACTATGGCTACACCTTC. Translation gives CAWSSGGHYGYTF. The full variable domain, in which reference TRBV30 and TRBJ1-2 provide the parts outside the CDR3, is SQTIHQWPATLVQPVGSPLSLECTVEGTSNPNLYWYRQAAGRGLQLLFYSVGIGQISSEVPQNLSASRPQDRQFILSSKKLLLSDSGFYLCAWSSGGHYGYTFGSGTRLTVV.

The chain recombines TRBV6-5 with TRBJ1-2; 7 bases match TRBD1. The CDR3 is 15 residues long. V gave up 6 bases and J gave up 3 bases; unmatched junction bases: 10. The germline CDR1 and CDR2 sequences are MNHEY and SVGAGI. CDR3 region: CASSPRLTGDYGYTF. CDR3 nucleotides: TGTGCCAGCAGCCCCCGCCTTACAGGGGACTATGGCTACACCTTC.

V is TRBV21-1 and J is TRBJ2-7. TRBV21-1 is a known pseudogene. The CDR3 sequence is 16 residues long. The CDR3, as DNA: TGTGCCAGCAGCAAAGCAGGGCCGCTCTCCTGGTACGAGCAGTACTTC. Its protein is CASSKAGPLSWYEQYF.

This clone showed up just once. The rearrangement joins TRBV7-9 to TRBJ2-7, with TRBD2 matching 12 bases. V lost 2 bases, J lost 6 bases, and 2 bases stayed unmatched. This CDR3 is 14 amino acids long. In germline, CDR1 is SEHNR, CDR2 FQNEAQ (reference sequence). In nucleotides, the CDR3 is TGTGCCAGCAGCTTAACTAGCGGGAGGTCCGAGCAGTACTTC. This codes for CASSLTSGRSEQYF. The variable domain in full, completed from reference TRBV7-9 and TRBJ2-7, reads DTGVSQNPRHKITKRGQNVTFRCDPISEHNRLYWYRQTLGQGPEFLTYFQNEAQLEKSRLLSDRFSAERPKGSFSTLEIQRTEQGDSAMYLCASSLTSGRSEQYFGPGTRLTVT.

The chain recombines TRBV10-2 with TRBJ1-6; no clear D. V was clipped by 2 bases and J by 15 bases, with 11 bases between them. The CDR3 length is 12 residues. The germline CDR1 and CDR2 sequences are WSHSY and SAAADI. CDR3 residues: CASSEVLRDLHF. DNA for the CDR3: TGCGCCAGCAGTGAGGTATTGAGGGACCTCCACTTT.

The chain links TRBV5-4 to TRBJ2-1, with 10 nucleotides matching TRBD2. Germline trimming cut 4 bases from V and 10 bases from J; bases unmatched to any gene: 14. The CDR3 is 16 residues long. CDR1 and CDR2 from the germline V gene are SGHNT and YYREEE (reference sequence). The chain's CDR3 is CASSPDSGRTLIEQFF. As DNA, the CDR3 is TGTGCCAGCAGCCCCGATAGCGGGAGGACGCTTATAGAGCAGTTCTTC.

V usage is TRBV2 and J usage is TRBJ2-3; no reliable D call. V was trimmed by 8 bases and J by 9 bases, leaving 15 bases between them. Germline-derived CDR1 and CDR2 are SNHLY and FYNNEI. The CDR3 contains 12 residues. The DNA of the CDR3 is TGTGCCAGCGGCCCGCGCGACGGCACGCAGTATTTT. Translation: CASGPRDGTQYF.

V is TRBV18 and J is TRBJ2-2; the match to TRBD2 covers 8 bases. Germline V gene data show CDR1 as KGHSH and CDR2 as LQKENI. The V segment lost 6 bases and the J segment 2 bases; nucleotides outside the gene matches: 8. This CDR3 is 16 amino acids long. CDR3 loop: CASSTGVAGNTGELFF. The CDR3 coding sequence is TGTGCCAGCTCCACCGGCGTAGCGGGAAACACCGGGGAGCTGTTTTTT.

The rearrangement joins TRBV7-8 to TRBJ2-7; 8 bases agree with TRBD2. Germline trimming cut 2 bases from V and 4 bases from J; bases unmatched to any gene: 19. The CDR3 contains 19 residues. Germline V gene sequence: CDR1 SGHVS, CDR2 FQNEAQ. CDR3 DNA sequence: TGTGCCAGCAGCTTATTTAGACTAGCGAGTGGGGATAGGACGTACGAGCAGTACTTC. Residues: CASSLFRLASGDRTYEQYF.

The V gene is TRBV11-2, the J gene TRBJ1-2; D is uncertain. The CDR3 has 14 amino acids. Per the germline V gene, CDR1 is SGHAT and CDR2 is FQNNGV. V lost 0 bases and J lost 0, with 5 bases in between. CDR3 nucleotides: TGTGCCAGCAGCTTAGAGCGGTCTAACTATGGCTACACCTTC. Protein product: CASSLERSNYGYTF.

The CDR3 spells CASSQVVFSYEQYF. CDR3 bases: TGTGCCAGCAGCCAAGTTGTATTTTCCTACGAGCAGTACTTC. This sequence joins TRBV3-1 (or the pseudogene TRBV3-2) and TRBJ2-7; D call uncertain. CDR1 is LGHDT and CDR2 is YNNKEL in the germline V gene (reference sequence). With 1 base removed from V and 1 base from J, the gap between germline ends came to 8 bases. CDR3 length equals 14 residues.

This rearrangement joins TRBV6-5 to TRBJ2-7, with TRBD1 matching 7 bases. V shed 4 bases, J shed 6 bases, and the junction held 12 bases outside the gene matches. Germline CDR1 reads MNHEY; CDR2 reads SVGAGI. The CDR3 has 15 amino acids. In DNA form, the CDR3 reads TGTGCCAGCAGTTCCCCACAGGGGAAGTCTGGCGAGCAGTACTTC. Its protein product is CASSSPQGKSGEQYF.

About this clone: The junction departs from germline at one end; a sequencing error may be responsible. J is TRBJ2-3 and V is TRBV10-1, with 9 bases that match TRBD2. CDR1 is WNHNN and CDR2 is SYGVQD in the germline V gene (reference sequence). The CDR3 has 16 amino acids. The CDR3 reads CASSESTSGYTDTQYF. CDR3 nucleotide sequence: TGCGCCAGCAGCGAGTCGACTAGCGGATACACAGATACGCAGTATTTT.

The genes are TRBV11-3 and TRBJ2-5; 8 bases are shared with TRBD2. V lost 4 bases to trimming and J lost 7 bases; unmatched junction nucleotides: 8. The CDR3 has 14 amino acids. Germline-derived CDR1 and CDR2 are SGHNT and YENEEA. The CDR3, as DNA: TGTGCCAGCAGCTCGGGACTAGGGCAGGGGACCCAGTACTTC. Encoded protein: CASSSGLGQGTQYF.

The chain employs TRBV4-1 and TRBJ1-5; the D is unclear. Germline V gene sequence: CDR1 MGHRA, CDR2 YSYEKL. The CDR3 runs to 16 residues. V lost 1 base and J 4 bases, leaving 14 bases between the germline ends. The CDR3 here is CASSQAGFGSNQPQHF. CDR3 DNA sequence: TGCGCCAGCAGCCAAGCGGGGTTTGGGTCGAATCAGCCCCAGCATTTT.

The chain uses TRBV5-8 and TRBJ1-1; maybe TRBD1 (6 bases). Trimming removed 2 bases at V and 3 bases at J, with 11 bases between. The CDR3 sequence is 14 residues long. Per germline, CDR1 SGHTS and CDR2 YDEGEE. CDR3 amino acids: CASSLTGYHTEAFF. DNA for the CDR3: TGTGCCAGCAGCTTAACAGGGTACCACACTGAAGCTTTCTTT.

Comment on this clone: The junction and the germline gene differ at one end; a read error may be behind it. The chain employs TRBV19 and TRBJ1-3, with 7 bases matching TRBD1. The CDR3 contains 13 residues. Germline V gives CDR1 LNHDA, CDR2 SQIVND (reference sequence). The CDR3 protein is CASADRFGDTIYF. The CDR3 DNA reads TGTGCCAGTGCGGACAGGTTTGGAGACACCATATATTTT.

This chain links TRBV5-8 with TRBJ2-3; TRBD2 might be the D (6 bases). The length of the CDR3 is 15 residues. Germline V gene lookup returns CDR1 SGHTS and CDR2 YDEGEE. V lost 4 bases and J 0 bases, leaving 12 bases between the germline ends. The CDR3 protein is CASSLGTLSTDTQYF. The CDR3 bases are TGTGCCAGCAGCCTCGGGACTCTTAGCACAGATACGCAGTATTTT. The variable domain in full, completed from reference TRBV5-8 and TRBJ2-3, reads EAGVTQSPTHLIKTRGQQATLRCSPISGHTSVYWYQQALGLGLQFLLWYDEGEERNRGNFPPRFSGRQFPNYSSELNVNALELEDSALYLCASSLGTLSTDTQYFGPGTRLTVL.

The rearrangement joins TRBV2 to TRBJ1-2; 10 bases are shared with TRBD1. V was pared by 6 bases and J by 2 bases, with 3 bases of the junction left unmatched. CDR1 and CDR2 from the germline V gene are SNHLY and FYNNEI. The CDR3 covers 14 residues. The CDR3 sequence is CASRAGQGNYGYTF. For the CDR3, the DNA is TGTGCCAGCAGGGCGGGACAGGGGAACTATGGCTACACCTTC.

The rearrangement uses TRBV30 and TRBJ2-7; D uncertain. In germline, CDR1 is GTSNPN, CDR2 SVGIG (reference sequence). The CDR3 runs to 16 residues. Trimming pared 0 bases from V and 2 bases from J, leaving 17 bases between. The CDR3 reads CAWSVRSAVQAYEQYF. CDR3 DNA: TGTGCCTGGAGTGTAAGATCCGCTGTTCAGGCCTACGAGCAGTACTTC.

The chain has TRBV20-1 and TRBJ2-5; D may be TRBD2 (6 bases). The V gene's germline CDR1 is DFQATT and CDR2 SNEGSKA (reference sequence). This CDR3 contains 11 residues. V lost 6 bases to trimming and J lost 12 bases, with 17 bases between them. CDR3 loop: CSAPLREVEYF. The CDR3 coding sequence is TGCAGTGCCCCCCTTAGGGAGGTAGAGTACTTC.

V gene TRBV7-8 combines with J gene TRBJ2-7; D may be TRBD2 (6 bases). From germline, CDR1 is SGHVS and CDR2 FQNEAQ. V was pared by 7 bases and J by 0 bases, with 19 bases between. The CDR3 runs to 16 residues. The CDR3 region is CASTLGVGGSSYEQYF. CDR3 DNA: TGTGCCAGCACCCTAGGGGTGGGGGGAAGCTCCTACGAGCAGTACTTC. Variable domain in full (rest from reference TRBV7-8 and TRBJ2-7): GAGVSQSPRYKVAKRGQDVALRCDPISGHVSLFWYQQALGQGPEFLTYFQNEAQLDKSGLPSDRFFAERPEGSVSTLKIQRTQQEDSAVYLCASTLGVGGSSYEQYFGPGTRLTVT.

This clone showed up just a few times. This rearrangement joins TRBV19 to TRBJ2-1; perhaps TRBD2 as D (5 bases). The CDR3 totals 13 residues. The germline CDR1 and CDR2 sequences are LNHDA and SQIVND (reference sequence). The V and J ends lost 3 bases and 8 bases respectively, with 11 bases between them. The CDR3 coding sequence is TGTGCCAGTAGTATTCAGCGGTGGCATGAGCAGTTCTTC. Translating it yields CASSIQRWHEQFF.

V usage is TRBV30 and J usage is TRBJ1-5; D is undetermined. CDR3 length: 14 amino acids. CDR1 is GTSNPN, CDR2 SVGIG, per germline (reference sequence). The V end lost 0 bases, the J end lost 4 bases, and 10 bases lay between the germline ends. The CDR3 region has the DNA TGTGCCTGGAGTGTATTGGCAGCGAATCAGCCCCAGCATTTT. Its translation is CAWSVLAANQPQHF.

The chain links TRBV12-3 or TRBV12-4 to TRBJ2-2; D is possibly TRBD2 (5 bases). The CDR3 sequence is 13 residues long. With 5 bases removed from V and 4 bases from J, the gap between germline ends came to 8 bases. CDR3 residues: CASSPSGTGELFF. CDR3 in DNA: TGTGCCAGCAGTCCCAGCGGCACCGGGGAGCTGTTTTTT.

This clone was seen once. The chain is built from TRBV19 and TRBJ2-7; 9 positions agree with TRBD1. Looked up from germline, CDR1 is LNHDA and CDR2 is SQIVND (reference sequence). The CDR3 is made up of 15 amino acids. The trim removed 6 bases at V and 5 bases at J, leaving 11 bases unmatched. The CDR3 DNA follows: TGTGCCAGTAGCATCGGGACAGGGCCTCTCGACGAGCAGTACTTC. It encodes CASSIGTGPLDEQYF.